These 32 T cell receptor beta chains came from one sample sequenced in a study of blood T cells in healthy people across ages. With a J-beta primer mix and a sample-barcoded 5' primer, a second PCR ran about 6 to 11 cycles. TCRdb reprocessed the 5' RACE reads via MiXCR and lists one record per CDR3 protein. The table lists hundreds of thousands of distinct CDR3 sequences, roughly 56% of them singletons. What was sequenced was blood. These receptors were obtained from a man in his forties or fifties in good health.

V and J are TRBV18 and TRBJ2-3; 8 bases agree with TRBD2. This CDR3 is built from 16 residues. The J segment lost 5 bases and the V segment lost 3 bases, leaving 10 bases of the junction unmatched. Germline-derived CDR1 and CDR2 are KGHSH and LQKENI. The chain's CDR3 is CASSPYVAGSGDTQYF. The CDR3 DNA follows: TGTGCCAGCTCACCTTATGTAGCGGGGTCTGGAGATACGCAGTATTTT.

Regarding this clonotype: A much larger clone sits a single nucleotide away, making a read error possible. Here the CDR3 reads CASSQDRAGIQFF. CDR3 DNA: TGTGCCAGCAGCCAAGACAGGGCAGGCATTCAGTTCTTC. The rearrangement uses TRBV4-2 and TRBJ2-4; tentatively, D is TRBD1 (5 bases). The J call may not be correct, given that the DNA end is closer to TRBJ2-1. The CDR3 loop spans 13 amino acids. Germline V gene lookup returns CDR1 LGHNA and CDR2 YNFKEQ.

This clonotype was recorded once. This rearrangement joins TRBV20-1 to TRBJ2-7, with no clear D. There are 15 residues in the CDR3. CDR1 and CDR2 (germline): DFQATT, SNEGSKA (reference sequence). V was shortened by 5 bases and J by 0 bases, with 17 bases between the two germline ends. CDR3 sequence (DNA): TGCAGTGCTCGCATGTACAGAGTTCTCTCCTACGAGCAGTACTTC. Protein product: CSARMYRVLSYEQYF.

There are a few counts of this clonotype. The chain has TRBV2 and TRBJ1-5, with unresolved D. Trimming cost V 4 bases and J 1 base, with 11 bases left between them. This CDR3 spans 15 amino acids. Germline V gene data show CDR1 as SNHLY and CDR2 as FYNNEI. The CDR3 protein is CASSADRGSNQPQHF. The CDR3, as DNA: TGTGCCAGCAGTGCTGACCGAGGAAGCAATCAGCCCCAGCATTTT.

The chain combines TRBV5-5 with TRBJ2-1, with TRBD2 as a possible D gene (5 bases). V was trimmed by 4 bases and J by 10 bases, leaving 30 bases between them. Germline loops: CDR1 SGHKS, CDR2 YYEKEE (reference sequence). The CDR3 consists of 18 residues. DNA for the CDR3: TGTGCCAGCAGCCGATCAGCACTGGAAAAAACTGTGAGGGTAGAGCAGTTCTTC. This sequence encodes CASSRSALEKTVRVEQFF.

The chain links TRBV9 to TRBJ1-2; D unclear. V shed 0 bases and J shed 3 bases, with 9 bases lying between them. Germline loops: CDR1 SGDLS, CDR2 YYNGEE. The CDR3 loop spans 14 amino acids. CDR3 sequence reads: CASSVVSPDYGYTF. CDR3 sequence (DNA): TGTGCCAGCAGCGTAGTCTCTCCGGACTATGGCTACACCTTC.

V is TRBV7-2 and J is TRBJ2-4; 13 bases match TRBD2. The tail of the sequence fits TRBJ2-7 better, so the J call may be wrong. Germline CDR1 and CDR2: SGHTA and FQGNSA. The CDR3 consists of 20 residues. As DNA, the CDR3 is TGTGCCAGCAGCTTAGGCCGCCCGGGACTAGCGGGATCCTTCTCAAACGAGCAGTACTTC. Translated: CASSLGRPGLAGSFSNEQYF.

This chain uses TRBV13 with TRBJ2-1; 9 nucleotides line up with TRBD2. J gave up 6 bases and V 7 bases, and 10 bases lay outside the gene matches. CDR1 is PRHDT, CDR2 FYEKMQ, per germline (reference sequence). The length of the CDR3 is 15 residues. CDR3 loop: CASNARGGALNEQFF. CDR3 in DNA: TGTGCCAGCAACGCCCGCGGGGGGGCCCTCAATGAGCAGTTCTTC.

This chain joins TRBV10-3 and TRBJ1-2; D remains ambiguous. The CDR3 is made up of 14 amino acids. Looked up from germline, CDR1 is ENHRY and CDR2 is SYGVKD. V lost 1 base and J lost 2, with 8 bases in between. DNA of the CDR3: TGTGCCATCAGTGAGTTCCGGTGGAACTATGGCTACACCTTC. It translates to CAISEFRWNYGYTF.

The sample holds a few counts of this clonotype. The chain has TRBV7-2 and TRBJ2-2; 12 nucleotides match TRBD2. This CDR3 region has 18 residues. Germline CDR1 and CDR2: SGHTA and FQGNSA. After removal of 7 bases from V and 3 bases from J, the junction contained 12 bases not matched to a gene. The CDR3 bases are TGTGCCAGCAAAACGACTAGCGGGAGACACTCGGACACCGGGGAGCTGTTTTTT. Amino acids: CASKTTSGRHSDTGELFF.

The table lists this clonotype with a count of one. The V and J genes are TRBV14 and TRBJ1-2, with 9 bases fitting TRBD1. This CDR3 has 17 amino acids. In germline, CDR1 is SGHDN, CDR2 FVKESK. V lost 4 bases, J lost 4 bases, and 13 bases stayed unmatched. CDR3 bases: TGTGCCAGCAGCCCCACCGGGACAGGGCACACCCTCTATGGCTACACCTTC. Residues: CASSPTGTGHTLYGYTF.

A few counts support this clonotype. The V call is TRBV6-1, the J call TRBJ2-5; D remains unclear. V was trimmed by 1 base and J by 7 bases, leaving 7 bases between them. Germline CDR1 reads MNHNS; CDR2 reads SASEGT. The CDR3 extends over 12 amino acids. The CDR3 is CASSEVGGTQYF. CDR3 sequence (DNA): TGTGCCAGCAGTGAAGTGGGCGGGACCCAGTACTTC.

The chain uses TRBV4-1 and TRBJ1-2; D is unresolved. The germline V and J ends were trimmed by 0 bases and 4 bases, with 18 bases remaining between them. Germline CDR1 reads MGHRA; CDR2 reads YSYEKL. The CDR3 contains 17 residues. CDR3 DNA: TGCGCCAGCAGCCAAGATGGGGAGGGAAGGGTAACCTATGGCTACACCTTC. Its translation: CASSQDGEGRVTYGYTF.

This sequence joins TRBV20-1 and TRBJ1-1; D uncertain. The V end lost 2 bases, the J end lost 4 bases, and 11 bases lay between the germline ends. The CDR3 runs 13 residues. Germline assignment: CDR1 DFQATT and CDR2 SNEGSKA (reference sequence). CDR3 in DNA: TGCAGTGCTAGAAATAAATGGGGCACTGAAGCTTTCTTT. Its protein product is CSARNKWGTEAFF.

The chain combines TRBV11-3 with TRBJ2-1; 9 nucleotides match TRBD2. The CDR3 contains 16 residues. V lost 5 bases, J lost 0 bases, and 5 bases stayed unmatched. Germline CDR1 and CDR2: SGHNT and YENEEA. The CDR3 DNA follows: TGTGCCAGCAGCCGTAGCGGGAGAAGCTCCTACAATGAGCAGTTCTTC. This gives the protein CASSRSGRSSYNEQFF.

The CDR3 loop is CASMRRGQETQYF. The CDR3 DNA is TGTGCCAGCATGCGGCGAGGGCAAGAGACCCAGTACTTC. The genes are TRBV2 and TRBJ2-5; possible D gene TRBD2, 5 bases. Germline values: CDR1 SNHLY, CDR2 FYNNEI. V shed 7 bases and J shed 2 bases, with 11 bases lying between them. The CDR3 runs 13 residues.

The chain joins TRBV10-3 to TRBJ2-5; a weak D match, TRBD2 (6 bases). V was trimmed by 10 bases and J by 3 bases, leaving 12 bases between them. The CDR3 runs to 12 residues. The germline CDR1 and CDR2 sequences are ENHRY and SYGVKD. As DNA, the CDR3 is TGTGCCACCAGACTAGAGGAAGAGACCCAGTACTTC. Protein: CATRLEEETQYF.

This clonotype appeared a single time. J is TRBJ2-7 and V is TRBV5-1; 7 bases map to TRBD1. J gave up 1 base and V 4 bases, and 8 bases lay outside the gene matches. Germline CDR1 and CDR2: SGHRS and YFSETQ. CDR3 size: 15 residues. CDR3: CASSPGTVGSYEQYF. For the CDR3, the DNA is TGCGCCAGCAGCCCCGGGACAGTTGGGTCCTACGAGCAGTACTTC. Supplemented by reference TRBV5-1 and TRBJ2-7, the full variable domain reads KAGVTQTPRYLIKTRGQQVTLSCSPISGHRSVSWYQQTPGQGLQFLFEYFSETQRNKGNFPGRFSGRQFSNSRSEMNVSTLELGDSALYLCASSPGTVGSYEQYFGPGTRLTVT.

This clonotype was picked up a small number of times. The chain couples TRBV11-2 to TRBJ2-5; D uncertain. Per germline, CDR1 SGHAT and CDR2 FQNNGV. The length of the CDR3 is 14 residues. V gave up 4 bases and J gave up 4 bases, with 13 bases separating them. The CDR3 sequence is CASSSWVARETQYF. In DNA, the CDR3 is TGTGCCAGCAGCTCTTGGGTGGCACGAGAGACCCAGTACTTC.

The V gene is TRBV5-1, the J gene TRBJ2-1, with TRBD2 identical over 8 bases. Unmatched junction bases numbered 16, after V lost 0 bases and J lost 2 bases. CDR1 is SGHRS, CDR2 YFSETQ, per germline. This CDR3 is 20 amino acids long. The CDR3 reads CASSLVGPISGATAYNEQFF. The CDR3, as DNA: TGCGCCAGCAGCTTGGTGGGCCCGATTAGCGGGGCCACTGCCTACAATGAGCAGTTCTTC.

The chain couples TRBV7-6 to TRBJ2-3; TRBD1 might be the D (5 bases). CDR3 length: 16 amino acids. V was shortened by 4 bases and J by 2 bases, with 16 bases between the two germline ends. Germline assignment: CDR1 SGHVS and CDR2 FNYEAQ. The DNA of the CDR3 is TGTGCCAGCAGCTCATTCCCCAGGGTGGCCACAGATACGCAGTATTTT. Protein sequence: CASSSFPRVATDTQYF.

Only a few counts were recorded for this clonotype. The chain uses TRBV6-2 or TRBV6-3 and TRBJ2-1; D ambiguous. The CDR3 runs 12 residues. CDR1 is MNHEY and CDR2 is SVGEGT in the germline V gene. Trimming removed 7 bases at V and 8 bases at J, with 12 bases between. The chain's CDR3 is CASTNRRDEQFF. CDR3 nucleotide sequence: TGTGCCAGCACCAATCGTAGAGATGAGCAGTTCTTC.

Here the CDR3 DNA reads TGTGCCAGCAGCCCCCTGGGAGAGGGGGCGCTTACTGAAGCTTTCTTT. Translation: CASSPLGEGALTEAFF. The rearrangement joins TRBV6-5 to TRBJ1-1; 7 nucleotides match TRBD1. Germline CDR1 is MNHEY and CDR2 is SVGAGI. Trimming at V came to 6 bases and at J to 5 bases, leaving 15 bases not matched to a gene. The CDR3 extends over 16 amino acids.

V and J are TRBV27 and TRBJ2-5, with 13 bases aligning to TRBD2. Germline CDR1 and CDR2: MNHEY and SMNVEV (reference sequence). After removal of 5 bases from V and 5 bases from J, the junction contained 5 bases not matched to a gene. The CDR3 extends over 15 amino acids. The CDR3 spells CASSTTSGRFETQYF. The CDR3 DNA reads as TGTGCCAGCAGTACGACTAGCGGGAGGTTTGAGACCCAGTACTTC.

The chain joins TRBV27 to TRBJ1-2; tentative D call: TRBD1 (5 bases). CDR1 and CDR2 (germline): MNHEY, SMNVEV (reference sequence). The CDR3 length is 14 residues. The V gene lost 6 bases and the J gene lost 2 bases, with 13 bases spanning the gap. This CDR3 reads CASRRQTGNYGYTF. The CDR3 nucleotides read TGTGCCAGCAGGCGACAGACCGGGAACTATGGCTACACCTTC.

As concerns this clonotype: Given a much more abundant clone one base away, this may be a read error. In DNA, the CDR3 is TGTGCCAGCAGAGCTACTTCAGCGGATGAGCAGTTCTTC. Protein: CASRATSADEQFF. The chain joins TRBV27 to TRBJ2-1; a possible D gene is TRBD2 (5 bases). The CDR3 contains 13 residues. Germline loops: CDR1 MNHEY, CDR2 SMNVEV (reference sequence). Trimming took off 6 bases at V and 8 bases at J, with 14 bases between the two ends.

This clonotype came up once. This chain uses TRBV28 with TRBJ2-7; 8 bases agree with TRBD2. Per the germline V gene, CDR1 is MDHEN and CDR2 is SYDVKM. There are 15 residues in the CDR3. Germline trimming cut 7 bases from V and 1 base from J; bases unmatched to any gene: 9. In DNA form, the CDR3 reads TGTGCCAGCAACCCAACTAGCGGCTTATCCTACGAGCAGTACTTC. Protein product: CASNPTSGLSYEQYF.

CDR3 sequence: CASSISRDNSPLHF. The CDR3 DNA is TGTGCCAGCAGCATAAGCCGGGACAATTCACCCCTCCACTTT. The chain uses TRBV7-3 and TRBJ1-6; weak D call: TRBD1 (5 bases). Germline V gene sequence: CDR1 SGHTA, CDR2 FQGTGA. The germline V and J ends were trimmed by 5 bases and 7 bases, with 12 bases remaining between them. The CDR3 loop spans 14 amino acids.

This clonotype turned up a few times. This rearrangement joins TRBV28 to TRBJ1-6; D is perhaps TRBD1 (5 bases). Between the trimmed V and J ends, which lost 7 bases and 8 bases, there was a span of 15 bases. The germline CDR1 and CDR2 sequences are MDHEN and SYDVKM. This CDR3 is built from 14 residues. DNA of the CDR3: TGTGCCAGCACCACACCGGGACCTGATTCACCCCTCCACTTT. Its translation is CASTTPGPDSPLHF.

The sample holds many counts of this clonotype. The rearrangement links TRBV4-2 to TRBJ2-5; D possibly corresponds to TRBD2 (6 bases). The length of the CDR3 is 17 residues. Germline assignment: CDR1 LGHNA and CDR2 YNFKEQ. Trimming stripped 1 base from V and 5 bases from J, with 20 bases between. The CDR3 region is CASSQGWGLTRDETQYF. Written as DNA, the CDR3 is TGTGCCAGCAGCCAAGGGTGGGGACTTACTCGGGATGAGACCCAGTACTTC.

The V gene is TRBV6-6, the J gene TRBJ2-7; D remains ambiguous. Gene TRBJ2-5 matches the end of the DNA better, so the J call may be wrong. Germline CDR1 reads MNHNY; CDR2 reads SVGAGI (reference sequence). This CDR3 region has 16 residues. The CDR3 loop reads CASSYSRQAMGETQYF. In DNA form, the CDR3 reads TGTGCCAGCAGTTACTCGAGGCAGGCGATGGGAGAGACCCAGTACTTC.

This clonotype has only a few counts. V and J are TRBV5-1 and TRBJ1-2; TRBD1 aligns across 10 bases. In germline, CDR1 is SGHRS, CDR2 YFSETQ. V trimming: 7 bases; J trimming: 5 bases; junction bases outside the gene matches: 5. The CDR3 spans 13 residues. The CDR3 coding sequence is TGCGCCAGCGGACAGGGGGTCGAATATGGCTACACCTTC. This codes for CASGQGVEYGYTF. Using reference TRBV5-1 and TRBJ1-2 for the parts outside the CDR3, the full variable domain is KAGVTQTPRYLIKTRGQQVTLSCSPISGHRSVSWYQQTPGQGLQFLFEYFSETQRNKGNFPGRFSGRQFSNSRSEMNVSTLELGDSALYLCASGQGVEYGYTFGSGTRLTVV.